Here is one TCR beta chain with its context. Clones were read by immunoSEQ multiplex PCR, and TCRdb kept only the in-frame ones, dropping some. In the table there are approximately 300,000 clones, roughly 89% of which are singletons. V lost 1 base, J lost 2 bases, and 5 bases stayed unmatched. CDR3 length: 15 residues. Germline CDR1 reads LGHDT; CDR2 reads YNNKEL (reference sequence). The data originate from a study of blood T cell repertoires in COVID-19. At the level of the study: In each case, the material was cDNA or gDNA derived from T cells, B-cell-depleted T cells, or PBMCs.

The sample comprised peripheral blood. V gene TRBV3-1 (or the pseudogene TRBV3-2) combines with J gene TRBJ2-7; 7 bases agree with TRBD2. The sequence was obtained from a man aged 25-40 years with acute or convalescent COVID-19. The CDR3 nucleotides read TGTGCCAGCAGCCAAGGGGCAGGGAGGGCCTACGAGCAGTACTTC. Encoded protein: CASSQGAGRAYEQYF.